This T cell receptor beta chain was sequenced in a study of blood T cell repertoires in COVID-19. The germline gives CDR1 SNHLY, CDR2 FYNNEI. There are 13 residues in the CDR3. V lost 8 bases and J lost 1; bases outside the gene matches: 2. Source study methods: Estimation of nucleated cell counts was performed using reference gene primer amplification. Generated by immunoSEQ multiplex PCR, the TCRdb table keeps only in-frame clones and is missing some. The DNA gave D and trimming, while V, J and clone size come from that table. The sample shows 30,000 or so clones, roughly nine tenths of them seen only once.

The chain joins TRBV2 to TRBJ2-3, with TRBD1 identical over 8 bases. The specimen sequenced was peripheral blood. The sequence derives from a man aged 80 or over with acute or convalescent COVID-19. Written as DNA, the CDR3 is TGTGCCAGCTCGGGACAGGGCACAGATACGCAGTATTTT. Protein sequence: CASSGQGTDTQYF.